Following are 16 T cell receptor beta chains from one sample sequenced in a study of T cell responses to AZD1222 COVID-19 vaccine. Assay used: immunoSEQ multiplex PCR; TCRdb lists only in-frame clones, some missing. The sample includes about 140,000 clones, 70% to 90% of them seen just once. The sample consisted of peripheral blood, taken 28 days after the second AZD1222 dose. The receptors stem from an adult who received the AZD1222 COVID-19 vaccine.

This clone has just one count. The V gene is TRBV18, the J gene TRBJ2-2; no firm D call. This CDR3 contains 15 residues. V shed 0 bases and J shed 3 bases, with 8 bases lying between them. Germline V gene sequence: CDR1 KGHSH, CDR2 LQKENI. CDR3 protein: CASSPPGSDTGELFF. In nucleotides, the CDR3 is TGTGCCAGCTCACCACCGGGGTCGGACACCGGGGAGCTGTTTTTT.

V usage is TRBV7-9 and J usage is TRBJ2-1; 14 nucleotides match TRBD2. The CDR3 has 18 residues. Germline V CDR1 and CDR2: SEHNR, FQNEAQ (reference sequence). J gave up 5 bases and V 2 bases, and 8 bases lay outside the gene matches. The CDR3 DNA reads TGTGCCAGCAGCTTAAGGACTAGCGGGAGGAGCCCGAACAATGAGCAGTTCTTC. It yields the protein CASSLRTSGRSPNNEQFF.

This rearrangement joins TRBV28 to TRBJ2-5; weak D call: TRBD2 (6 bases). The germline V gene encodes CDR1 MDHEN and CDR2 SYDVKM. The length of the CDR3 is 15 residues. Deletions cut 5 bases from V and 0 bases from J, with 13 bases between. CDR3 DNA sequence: TGTGCCAGCAGTCGGGGCGGGGCCCACCAAGAGACCCAGTACTTC. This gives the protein CASSRGGAHQETQYF. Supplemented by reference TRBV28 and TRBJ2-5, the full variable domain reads DVKVTQSSRYLVKRTGEKVFLECVQDMDHENMFWYRQDPGLGLRLIYFSYDVKMKEKGDIPEGYSVSREKKERFSLILESASTNQTSMYLCASSRGGAHQETQYFGPGTRLLVL.

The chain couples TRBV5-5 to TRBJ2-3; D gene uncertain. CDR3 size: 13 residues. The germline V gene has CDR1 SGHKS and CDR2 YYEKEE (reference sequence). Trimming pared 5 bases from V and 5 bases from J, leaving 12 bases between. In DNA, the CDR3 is TGTGCCAGCAGTTTTAGCCCGAGAGATACGCAGTATTTT. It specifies CASSFSPRDTQYF.

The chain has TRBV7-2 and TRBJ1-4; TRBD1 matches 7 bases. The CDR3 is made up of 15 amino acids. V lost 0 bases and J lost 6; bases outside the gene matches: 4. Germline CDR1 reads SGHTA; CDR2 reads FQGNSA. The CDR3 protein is CASSLARGTDEKLFF. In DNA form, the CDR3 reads TGTGCCAGCAGCTTAGCGAGGGGGACAGATGAAAAACTGTTTTTT.

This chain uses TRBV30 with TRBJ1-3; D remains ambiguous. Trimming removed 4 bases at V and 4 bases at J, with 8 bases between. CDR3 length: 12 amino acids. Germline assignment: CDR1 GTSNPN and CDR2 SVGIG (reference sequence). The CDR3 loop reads CAWMGSGNTIYF. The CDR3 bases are TGTGCCTGGATGGGTTCGGGAAACACCATATATTTT.

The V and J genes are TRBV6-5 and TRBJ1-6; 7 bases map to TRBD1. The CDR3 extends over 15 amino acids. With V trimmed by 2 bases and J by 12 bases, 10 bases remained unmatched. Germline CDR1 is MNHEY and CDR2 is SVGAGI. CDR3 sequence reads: CASSYARQGSVPLHF. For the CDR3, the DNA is TGTGCCAGCAGTTACGCCAGACAGGGAAGCGTACCCCTCCACTTT.

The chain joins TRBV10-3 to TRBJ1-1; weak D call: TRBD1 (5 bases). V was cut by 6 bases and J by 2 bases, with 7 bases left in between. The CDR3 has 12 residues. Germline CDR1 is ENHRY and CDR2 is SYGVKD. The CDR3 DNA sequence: TGTGCCATCAGGGGGGGAAACACTGAAGCTTTCTTT. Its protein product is CAIRGGNTEAFF.

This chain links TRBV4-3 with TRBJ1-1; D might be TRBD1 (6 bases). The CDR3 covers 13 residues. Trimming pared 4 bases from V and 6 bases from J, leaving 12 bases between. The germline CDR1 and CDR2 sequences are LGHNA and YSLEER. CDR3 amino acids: CASSPGQRPEAFF. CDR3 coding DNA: TGCGCCAGCAGCCCCGGACAGAGACCTGAAGCTTTCTTT.

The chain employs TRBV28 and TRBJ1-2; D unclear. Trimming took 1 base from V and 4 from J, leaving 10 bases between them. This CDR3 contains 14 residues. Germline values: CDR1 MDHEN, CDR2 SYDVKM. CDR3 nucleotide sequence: TGTGCCAGCAGTTTATTGGGCAGCGGCTATGGCTACACCTTC. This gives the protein CASSLLGSGYGYTF.

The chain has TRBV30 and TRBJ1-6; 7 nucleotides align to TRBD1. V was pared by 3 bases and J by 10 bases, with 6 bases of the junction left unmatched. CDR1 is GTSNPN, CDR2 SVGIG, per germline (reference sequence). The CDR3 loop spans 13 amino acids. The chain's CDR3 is CAWSLQGFSPLHF. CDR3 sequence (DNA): TGTGCCTGGAGCTTACAGGGGTTCTCACCCCTCCACTTT.

CDR3: CASSPDSTGGTEAFF. The CDR3 coding sequence is TGTGCCAGCTCACCGGACTCTACAGGGGGCACTGAAGCTTTCTTT. The chain links TRBV18 to TRBJ1-1; 8 bases fit TRBD1. The CDR3 is made up of 15 amino acids. CDR1 KGHSH and CDR2 LQKENI come from the germline V gene. V shed 3 bases, J shed 4 bases, and the junction held 7 bases outside the gene matches.

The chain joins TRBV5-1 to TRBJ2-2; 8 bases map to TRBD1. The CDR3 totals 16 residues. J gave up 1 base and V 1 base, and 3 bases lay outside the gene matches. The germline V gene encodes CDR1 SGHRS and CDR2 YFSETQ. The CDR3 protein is CASSLTGGWNTGELFF. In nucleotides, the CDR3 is TGCGCCAGCAGCTTGACAGGGGGTTGGAACACCGGGGAGCTGTTTTTT.

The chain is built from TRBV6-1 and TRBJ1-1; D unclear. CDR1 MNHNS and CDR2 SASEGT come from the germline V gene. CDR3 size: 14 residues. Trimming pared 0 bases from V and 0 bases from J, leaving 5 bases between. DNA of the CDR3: TGTGCCAGCAGTGAAGCGGCCATGAACACTGAAGCTTTCTTT. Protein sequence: CASSEAAMNTEAFF.

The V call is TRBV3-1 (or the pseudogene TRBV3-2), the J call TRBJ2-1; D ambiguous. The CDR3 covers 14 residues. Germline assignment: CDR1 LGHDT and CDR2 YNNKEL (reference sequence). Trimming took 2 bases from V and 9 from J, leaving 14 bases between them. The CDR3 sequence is CASSQSSPWFEQFF. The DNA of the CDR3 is TGTGCCAGCAGCCAAAGTAGCCCCTGGTTTGAGCAGTTCTTC.

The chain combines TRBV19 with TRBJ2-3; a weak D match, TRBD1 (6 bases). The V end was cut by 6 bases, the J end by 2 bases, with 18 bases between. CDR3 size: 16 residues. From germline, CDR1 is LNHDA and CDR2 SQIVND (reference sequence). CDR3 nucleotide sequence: TGTGCCAGTAGAGATACCGGGACATTAAACACAGATACGCAGTATTTT. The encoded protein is CASRDTGTLNTDTQYF. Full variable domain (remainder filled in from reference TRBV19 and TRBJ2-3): DGGITQSPKYLFRKEGQNVTLSCEQNLNHDAMYWYRQDPGQGLRLIYYSQIVNDFQKGDIAEGYSVSREKKESFPLTVTSAQKNPTAFYLCASRDTGTLNTDTQYFGPGTRLTVL.